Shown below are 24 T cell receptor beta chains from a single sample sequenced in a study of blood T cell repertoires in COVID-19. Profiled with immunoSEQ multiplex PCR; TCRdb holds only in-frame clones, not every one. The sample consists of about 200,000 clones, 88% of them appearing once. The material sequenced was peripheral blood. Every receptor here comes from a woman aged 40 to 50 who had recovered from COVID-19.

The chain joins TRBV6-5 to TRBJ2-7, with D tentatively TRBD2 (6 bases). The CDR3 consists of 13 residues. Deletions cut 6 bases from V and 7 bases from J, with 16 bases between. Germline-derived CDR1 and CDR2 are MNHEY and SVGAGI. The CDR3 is CASRPPGVAEQYF. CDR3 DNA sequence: TGTGCCAGCAGACCTCCGGGGGTAGCTGAGCAGTACTTC.

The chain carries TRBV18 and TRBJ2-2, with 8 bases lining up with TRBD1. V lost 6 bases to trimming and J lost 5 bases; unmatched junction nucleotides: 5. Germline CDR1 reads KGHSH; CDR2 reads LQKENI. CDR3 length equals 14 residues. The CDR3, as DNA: TGTGCCAGCTCCCGTGGACAGGGAACCGGGGAGCTGTTTTTT. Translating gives CASSRGQGTGELFF.

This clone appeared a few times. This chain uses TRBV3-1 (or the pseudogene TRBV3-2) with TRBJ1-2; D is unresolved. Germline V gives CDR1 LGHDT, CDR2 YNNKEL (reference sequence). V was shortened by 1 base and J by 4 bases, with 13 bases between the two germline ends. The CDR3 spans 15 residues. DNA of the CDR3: TGTGCCAGCAGCCAAGGGCAGTCGCCCGCCTATGGCTACACCTTC. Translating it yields CASSQGQSPAYGYTF.

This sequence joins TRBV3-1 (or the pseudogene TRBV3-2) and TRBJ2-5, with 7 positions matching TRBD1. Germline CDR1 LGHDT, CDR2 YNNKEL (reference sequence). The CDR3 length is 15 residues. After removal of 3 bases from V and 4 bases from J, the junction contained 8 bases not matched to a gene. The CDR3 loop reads CASSHLFRQGETQYF. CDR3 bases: TGTGCCAGCAGCCATCTCTTCCGACAGGGAGAGACCCAGTACTTC.

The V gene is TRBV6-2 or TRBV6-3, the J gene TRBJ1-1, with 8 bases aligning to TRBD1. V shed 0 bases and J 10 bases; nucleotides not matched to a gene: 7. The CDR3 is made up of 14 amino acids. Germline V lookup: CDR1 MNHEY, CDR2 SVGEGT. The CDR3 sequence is CASSYSQPTGGAFF. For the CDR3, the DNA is TGTGCCAGCAGTTACTCGCAGCCCACAGGGGGAGCTTTCTTT.

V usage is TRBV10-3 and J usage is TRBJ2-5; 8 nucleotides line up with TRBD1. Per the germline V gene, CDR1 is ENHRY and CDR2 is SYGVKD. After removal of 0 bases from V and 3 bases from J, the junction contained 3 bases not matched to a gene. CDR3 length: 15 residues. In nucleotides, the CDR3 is TGTGCCATCAGTGAGTCTCCGGGACAGGAAGAGACCCAGTACTTC. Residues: CAISESPGQEETQYF.

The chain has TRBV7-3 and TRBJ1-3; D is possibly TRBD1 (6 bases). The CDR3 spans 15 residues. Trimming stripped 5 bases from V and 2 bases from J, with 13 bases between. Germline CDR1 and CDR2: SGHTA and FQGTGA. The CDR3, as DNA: TGTGCCAGCAGCCCTCAGTCAGGGGCTGGAAACACCATATATTTT. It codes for CASSPQSGAGNTIYF.

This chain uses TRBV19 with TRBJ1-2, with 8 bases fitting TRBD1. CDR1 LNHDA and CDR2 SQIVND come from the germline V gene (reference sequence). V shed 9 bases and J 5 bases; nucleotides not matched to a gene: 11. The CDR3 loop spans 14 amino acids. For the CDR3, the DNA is TGTGCCAGCAGGCCCGACAGGGGAGGATATGGCTACACCTTC. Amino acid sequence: CASRPDRGGYGYTF.

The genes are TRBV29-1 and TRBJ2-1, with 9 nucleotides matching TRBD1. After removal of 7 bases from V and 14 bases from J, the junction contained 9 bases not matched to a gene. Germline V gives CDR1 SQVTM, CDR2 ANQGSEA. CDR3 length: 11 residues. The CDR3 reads CSADEGQGKFF. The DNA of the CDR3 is TGCAGCGCAGACGAGGGACAGGGCAAGTTCTTC.

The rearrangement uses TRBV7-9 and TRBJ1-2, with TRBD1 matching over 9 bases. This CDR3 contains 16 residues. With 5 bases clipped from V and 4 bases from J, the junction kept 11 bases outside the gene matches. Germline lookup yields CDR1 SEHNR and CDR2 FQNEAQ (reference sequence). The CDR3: CASSLRGQGFTYGYTF. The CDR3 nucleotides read TGTGCCAGCAGCCTGAGGGGACAGGGCTTTACCTATGGCTACACCTTC. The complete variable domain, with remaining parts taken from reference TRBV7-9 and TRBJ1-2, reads DTGVSQNPRHKITKRGQNVTFRCDPISEHNRLYWYRQTLGQGPEFLTYFQNEAQLEKSRLLSDRFSAERPKGSFSTLEIQRTEQGDSAMYLCASSLRGQGFTYGYTFGSGTRLTVV.

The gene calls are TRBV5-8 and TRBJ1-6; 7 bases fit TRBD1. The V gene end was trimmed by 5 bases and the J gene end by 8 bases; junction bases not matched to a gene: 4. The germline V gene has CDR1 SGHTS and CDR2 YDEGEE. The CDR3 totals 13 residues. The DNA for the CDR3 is TGTGCCAGCAGGTCCGACAGGGATTCACCCCTCCACTTT. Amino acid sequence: CASRSDRDSPLHF.

The CDR3 DNA is TGTGCCAGCAGTGAACAACTAGTATACTCAGATACGCAGTATTTT. Residues: CASSEQLVYSDTQYF. The chain links TRBV2 to TRBJ2-3, with D possibly TRBD2 on 5 matching bases. Germline lookup yields CDR1 SNHLY and CDR2 FYNNEI. The CDR3 sequence is 15 residues long. Trimming left V 2 bases short and J 4 bases short, with 13 bases between.

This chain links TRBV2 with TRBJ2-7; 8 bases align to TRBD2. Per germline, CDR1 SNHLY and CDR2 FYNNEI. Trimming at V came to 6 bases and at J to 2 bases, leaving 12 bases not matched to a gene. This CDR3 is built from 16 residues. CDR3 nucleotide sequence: TGTGCCAGCAGATGGGGGGATAGCGGGATTACCTACGAGCAGTACTTC. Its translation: CASRWGDSGITYEQYF.

The CDR3 nucleotides are TGTGCCAGCAGTTTGGGACAGGGGAGTAGTGGCTACACCTTC. This translates into CASSLGQGSSGYTF. The chain is built from TRBV28 and TRBJ1-2, with TRBD1 identical over 10 bases. This CDR3 spans 14 amino acids. The ends lost 3 bases at V and 7 bases at J; junction bases unmatched: 5. Germline CDR1 MDHEN, CDR2 SYDVKM.

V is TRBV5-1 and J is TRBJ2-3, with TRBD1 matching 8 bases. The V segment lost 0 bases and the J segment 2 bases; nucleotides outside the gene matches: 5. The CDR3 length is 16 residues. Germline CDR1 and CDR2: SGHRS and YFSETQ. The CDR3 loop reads CASSLVRGQVTDTQYF. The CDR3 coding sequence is TGCGCCAGCAGCTTGGTGCGGGGACAGGTCACAGATACGCAGTATTTT.

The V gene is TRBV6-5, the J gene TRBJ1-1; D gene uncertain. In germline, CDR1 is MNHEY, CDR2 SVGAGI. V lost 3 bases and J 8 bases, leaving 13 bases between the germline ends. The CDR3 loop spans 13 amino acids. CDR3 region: CASSYGRAFEAFF. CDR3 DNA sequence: TGTGCCAGCAGTTATGGGCGAGCATTCGAAGCTTTCTTT.

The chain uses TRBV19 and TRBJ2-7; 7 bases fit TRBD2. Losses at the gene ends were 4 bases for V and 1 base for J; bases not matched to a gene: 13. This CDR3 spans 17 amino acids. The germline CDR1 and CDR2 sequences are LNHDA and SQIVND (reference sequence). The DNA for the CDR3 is TGTGCCAGTAGTAGCCCTCTTTCGGGGAGGGGATCCTACGAGCAGTACTTC. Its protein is CASSSPLSGRGSYEQYF.

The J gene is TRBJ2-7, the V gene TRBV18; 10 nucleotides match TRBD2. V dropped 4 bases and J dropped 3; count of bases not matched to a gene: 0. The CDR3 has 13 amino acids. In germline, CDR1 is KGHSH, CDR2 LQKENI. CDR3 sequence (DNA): TGTGCCAGCTCACTAGCGGGAGGCTACGAGCAGTACTTC. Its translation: CASSLAGGYEQYF.

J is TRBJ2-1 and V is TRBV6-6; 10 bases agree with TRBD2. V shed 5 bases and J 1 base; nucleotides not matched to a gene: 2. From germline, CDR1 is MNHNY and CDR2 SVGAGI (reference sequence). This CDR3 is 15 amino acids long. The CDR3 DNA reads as TGTGCCAGCAGTAAACTAGCGGGATCCTACAATGAGCAGTTCTTC. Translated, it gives CASSKLAGSYNEQFF.

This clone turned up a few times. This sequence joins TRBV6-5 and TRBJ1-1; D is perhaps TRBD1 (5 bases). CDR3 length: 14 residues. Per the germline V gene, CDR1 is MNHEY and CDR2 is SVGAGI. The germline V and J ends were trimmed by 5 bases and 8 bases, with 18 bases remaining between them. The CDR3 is CASSRIAGTKEAFF. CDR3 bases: TGTGCCAGCAGTAGAATAGCCGGGACTAAGGAAGCTTTCTTT.

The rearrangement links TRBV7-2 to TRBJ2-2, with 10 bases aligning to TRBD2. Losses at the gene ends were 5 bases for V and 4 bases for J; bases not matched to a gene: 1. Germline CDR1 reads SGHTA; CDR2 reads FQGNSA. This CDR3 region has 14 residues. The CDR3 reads CASSRLAGTGELFF. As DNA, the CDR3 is TGTGCCAGCAGCAGACTAGCGGGCACCGGGGAGCTGTTTTTT.

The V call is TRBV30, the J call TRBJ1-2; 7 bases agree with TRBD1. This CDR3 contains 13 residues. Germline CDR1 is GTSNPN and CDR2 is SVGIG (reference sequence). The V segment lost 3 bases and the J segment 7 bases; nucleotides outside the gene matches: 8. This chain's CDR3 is CAWSTTGFGGYTF. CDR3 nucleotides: TGTGCCTGGAGCACGACAGGGTTCGGTGGCTACACCTTC.

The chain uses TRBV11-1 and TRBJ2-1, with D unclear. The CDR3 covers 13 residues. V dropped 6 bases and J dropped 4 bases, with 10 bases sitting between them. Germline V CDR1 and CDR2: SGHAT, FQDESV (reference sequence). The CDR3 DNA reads TGTGCCAGCAGTTCGTACACATACAATGAGCAGTTCTTC. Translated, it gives CASSSYTYNEQFF.

The CDR3 coding sequence is TGCGCCAGCAGCCATGGCGGCCTCCCGACGAGCACAGATACGCAGTATTTT. Its protein is CASSHGGLPTSTDTQYF. This sequence joins TRBV4-1 and TRBJ2-3; no reliable D call. Trimming stripped 3 bases from V and 0 bases from J, with 16 bases between. The CDR3 runs 17 residues. Germline V gives CDR1 MGHRA, CDR2 YSYEKL.